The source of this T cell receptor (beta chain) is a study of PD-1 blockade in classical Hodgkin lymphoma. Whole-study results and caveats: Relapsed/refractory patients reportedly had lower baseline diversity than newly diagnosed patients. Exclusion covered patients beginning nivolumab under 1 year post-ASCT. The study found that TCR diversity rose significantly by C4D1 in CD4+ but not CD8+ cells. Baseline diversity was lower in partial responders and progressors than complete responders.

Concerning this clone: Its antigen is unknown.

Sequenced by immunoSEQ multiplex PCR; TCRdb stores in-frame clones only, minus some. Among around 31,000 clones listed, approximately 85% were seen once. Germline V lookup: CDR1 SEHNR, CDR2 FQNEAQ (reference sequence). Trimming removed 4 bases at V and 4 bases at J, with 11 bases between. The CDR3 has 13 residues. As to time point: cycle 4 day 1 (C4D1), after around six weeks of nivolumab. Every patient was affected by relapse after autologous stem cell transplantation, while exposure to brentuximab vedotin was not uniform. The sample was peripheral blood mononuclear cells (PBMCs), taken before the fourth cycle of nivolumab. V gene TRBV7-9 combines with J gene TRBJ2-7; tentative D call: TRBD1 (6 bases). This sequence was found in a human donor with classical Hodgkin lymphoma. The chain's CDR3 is CASSSPGVYEQYF. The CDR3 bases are TGTGCCAGCAGCTCCCCAGGGGTTTACGAGCAGTACTTC.